This T cell receptor beta chain came from a study of monozygotic twins with inflammatory bowel disease. Study findings and constraints: The authors could not tell different T cell subtypes apart. Using the inverse Simpson index, IBD patients had lower TCRbeta diversity than healthy co-twins.

Each sample's cDNA came from eight separate reactions. A 6-nucleotide sample barcode was carried by the UMIs, which template switching added. After re-calling the 5' RACE reads, TCRdb lists one entry per CDR3 protein, DNA absent. The specimen's table records around 450,000 distinct CDR3 sequences. This CDR3 region has 15 residues. Per germline, CDR1 ENHRY and CDR2 SYGVKD. For this clonotype: What it recognizes is unknown.

Sequenced material: blood. This receptor was taken from a human donor with ulcerative colitis or Crohn's disease, or a healthy co-twin of an affected twin (not recorded which). This chain uses TRBV10-3 with TRBJ1-2; lacking DNA, the TRBD1 call made by TCRdb goes unchecked. The chain's CDR3 is CAISEPDRGNDGYTF.